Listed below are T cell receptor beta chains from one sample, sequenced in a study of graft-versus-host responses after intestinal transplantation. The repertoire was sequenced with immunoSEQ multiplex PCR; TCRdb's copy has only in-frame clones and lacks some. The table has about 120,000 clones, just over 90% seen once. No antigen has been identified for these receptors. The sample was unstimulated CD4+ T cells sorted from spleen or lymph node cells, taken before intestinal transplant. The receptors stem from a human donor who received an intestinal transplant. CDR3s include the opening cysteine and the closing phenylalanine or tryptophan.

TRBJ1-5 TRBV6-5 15 CASHALDRVNQPQHF
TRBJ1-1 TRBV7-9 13 CASSLISYTEAFF
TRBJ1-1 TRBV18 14 CASSPGSGNTEAFF
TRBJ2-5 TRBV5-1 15 CASSYLGGPGETQYF
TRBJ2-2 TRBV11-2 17 CASSRGLAGVYTGELFF
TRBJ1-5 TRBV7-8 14 CASRADAGNQPQHF
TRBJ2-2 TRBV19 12 CASSQGNGELFF
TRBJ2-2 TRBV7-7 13 CASSSVNTGELFF
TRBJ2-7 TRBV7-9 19 CASSLRDRRSSSKSYEQYF
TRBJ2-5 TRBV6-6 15 CASSGAGTGEETQYF
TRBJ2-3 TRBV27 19 CASSLRASGGATSTDTQYF
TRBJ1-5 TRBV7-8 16 CASSWAGHWGNQPQHF